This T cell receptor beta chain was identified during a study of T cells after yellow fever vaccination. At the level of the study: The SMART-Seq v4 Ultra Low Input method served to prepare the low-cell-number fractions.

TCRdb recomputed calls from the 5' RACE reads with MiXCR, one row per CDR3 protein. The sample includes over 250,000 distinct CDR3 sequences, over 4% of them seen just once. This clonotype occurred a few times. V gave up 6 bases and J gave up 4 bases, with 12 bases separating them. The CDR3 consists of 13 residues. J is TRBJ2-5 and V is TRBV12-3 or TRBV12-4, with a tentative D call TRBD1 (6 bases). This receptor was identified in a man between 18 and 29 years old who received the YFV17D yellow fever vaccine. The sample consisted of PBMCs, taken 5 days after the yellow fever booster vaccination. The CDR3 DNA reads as TGTGCCAGCAGAAATACAGGGTTAGAGACCCAGTACTTC. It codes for CASRNTGLETQYF.